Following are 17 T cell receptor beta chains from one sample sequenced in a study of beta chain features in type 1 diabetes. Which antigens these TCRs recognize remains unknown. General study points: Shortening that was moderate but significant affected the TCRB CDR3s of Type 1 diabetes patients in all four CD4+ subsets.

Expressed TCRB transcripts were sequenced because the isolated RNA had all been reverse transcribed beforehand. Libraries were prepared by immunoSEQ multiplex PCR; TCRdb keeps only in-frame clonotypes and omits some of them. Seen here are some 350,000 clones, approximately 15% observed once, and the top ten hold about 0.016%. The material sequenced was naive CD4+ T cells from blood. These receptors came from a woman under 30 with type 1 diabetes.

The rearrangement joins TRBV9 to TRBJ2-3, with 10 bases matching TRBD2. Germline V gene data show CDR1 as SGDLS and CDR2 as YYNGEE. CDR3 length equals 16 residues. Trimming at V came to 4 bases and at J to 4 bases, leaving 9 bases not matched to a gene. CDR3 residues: CASSLTPSGGADTQYF. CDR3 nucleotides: TGTGCCAGCAGCCTTACTCCGAGCGGGGGGGCAGATACGCAGTATTTT. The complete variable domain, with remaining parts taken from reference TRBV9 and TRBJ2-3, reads DSGVTQTPKHLITATGQRVTLRCSPRSGDLSVYWYQQSLDQGLQFLIQYYNGEERAKGNILERFSAQQFPDLHSELNLSSLELGDSALYFCASSLTPSGGADTQYFGPGTRLTVL.

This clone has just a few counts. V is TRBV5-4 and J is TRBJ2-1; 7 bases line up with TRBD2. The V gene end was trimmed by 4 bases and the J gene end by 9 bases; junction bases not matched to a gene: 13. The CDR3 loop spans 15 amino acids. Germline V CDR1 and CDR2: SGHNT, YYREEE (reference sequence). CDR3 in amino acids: CASSISGLGPGEQFF. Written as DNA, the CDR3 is TGTGCCAGCAGCATTAGCGGGCTCGGGCCGGGTGAGCAGTTCTTC.

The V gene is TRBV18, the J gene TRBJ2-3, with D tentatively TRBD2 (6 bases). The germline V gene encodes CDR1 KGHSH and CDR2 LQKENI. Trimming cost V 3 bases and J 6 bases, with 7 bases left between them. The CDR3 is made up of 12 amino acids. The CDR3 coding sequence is TGTGCCAGCTCACCGGAGGGGGATACGCAGTATTTT. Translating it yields CASSPEGDTQYF.

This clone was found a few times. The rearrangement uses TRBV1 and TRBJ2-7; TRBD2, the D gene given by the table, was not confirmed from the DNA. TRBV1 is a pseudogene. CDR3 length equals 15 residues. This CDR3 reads CTSSHLAGEKDEQYV. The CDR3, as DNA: TGCACCAGCAGCCACCTAGCGGGAGAGAAGGACGAGCAGTACGTC.

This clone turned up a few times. The CDR3 is CASSRSGPDTQYF. The CDR3 nucleotides read TGTGCCAGCAGTAGATCAGGGCCAGATACGCAGTATTTT. The rearrangement links TRBV25-1 to TRBJ2-3, with D perhaps matching TRBD1 (5 bases). Germline CDR1 is MGHDK and CDR2 is SYGVNS. V lost 5 bases and J 4 bases, leaving 10 bases between the germline ends. The CDR3 contains 13 residues.

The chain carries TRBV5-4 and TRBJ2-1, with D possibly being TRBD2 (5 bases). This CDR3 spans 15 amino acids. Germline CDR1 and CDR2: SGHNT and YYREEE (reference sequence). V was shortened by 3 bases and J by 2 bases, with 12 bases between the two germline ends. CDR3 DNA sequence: TGTGCCAGCAGCTCGCCGGGGAGCACCTACAATGAGCAGTTCTTC. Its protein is CASSSPGSTYNEQFF. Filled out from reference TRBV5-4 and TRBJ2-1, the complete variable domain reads ETGVTQSPTHLIKTRGQQVTLRCSSQSGHNTVSWYQQALGQGPQFIFQYYREEENGRGNFPPRFSGLQFPNYSSELNVNALELDDSALYLCASSSPGSTYNEQFFGPGTRLTVL.

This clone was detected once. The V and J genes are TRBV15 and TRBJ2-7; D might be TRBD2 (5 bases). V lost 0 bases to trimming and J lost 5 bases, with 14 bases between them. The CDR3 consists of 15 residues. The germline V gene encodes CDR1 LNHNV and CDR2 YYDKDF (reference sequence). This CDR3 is CATSRDGVLADEQYV. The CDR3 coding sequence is TGTGCCACCAGCAGAGATGGGGTGCTAGCAGACGAGCAGTACGTC.

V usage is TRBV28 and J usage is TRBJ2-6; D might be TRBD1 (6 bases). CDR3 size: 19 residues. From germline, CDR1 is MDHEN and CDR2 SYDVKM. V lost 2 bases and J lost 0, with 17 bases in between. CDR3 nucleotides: TGTGCCAGCAGTTTACTGACAGGACGCCAGCACTCTGGGGCCAACGTCCTGACTTTC. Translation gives CASSLLTGRQHSGANVLTF.

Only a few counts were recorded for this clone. Here the CDR3 reads CASGPTPPGTYEQYF. Here the CDR3 DNA reads TGTGCCAGCGGCCCCACCCCCCCAGGTACATACGAGCAGTACTTC. The rearrangement joins TRBV28 to TRBJ2-7; D is unclear. The CDR3 has 15 residues. The germline gives CDR1 MDHEN, CDR2 SYDVKM. Between the trimmed V and J ends, which lost 8 bases and 4 bases, there was a span of 21 bases.

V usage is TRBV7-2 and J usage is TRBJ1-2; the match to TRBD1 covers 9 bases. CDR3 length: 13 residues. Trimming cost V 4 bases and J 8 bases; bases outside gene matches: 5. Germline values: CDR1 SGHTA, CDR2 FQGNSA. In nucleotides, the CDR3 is TGTGCCAGCAGCTCGGGACAGGGTCGCGGCTACACCTTC. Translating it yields CASSSGQGRGYTF.

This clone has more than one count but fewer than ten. The CDR3 bases are TGTGCCAGTAGTATAGGCGGGTTTTATGGCTACACCTTC. Protein: CASSIGGFYGYTF. This sequence joins TRBV19 and TRBJ1-2; D uncertain. V shed 1 base and J shed 5 bases, with 8 bases lying between them. The CDR3 is 13 residues long. From germline, CDR1 is LNHDA and CDR2 SQIVND (reference sequence).

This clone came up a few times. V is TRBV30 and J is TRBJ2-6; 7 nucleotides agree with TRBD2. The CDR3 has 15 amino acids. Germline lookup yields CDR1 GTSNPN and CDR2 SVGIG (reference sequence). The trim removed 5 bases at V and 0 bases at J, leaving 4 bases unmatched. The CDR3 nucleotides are TGTGCCTGGGGGGGGGACGGCTCTGGGGCCAACGTCCTGACTTTC. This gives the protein CAWGGDGSGANVLTF.

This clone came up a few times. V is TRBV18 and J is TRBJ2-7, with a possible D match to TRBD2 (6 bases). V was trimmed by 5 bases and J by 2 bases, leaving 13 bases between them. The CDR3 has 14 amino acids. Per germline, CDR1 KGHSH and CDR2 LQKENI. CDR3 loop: CASSAGRGAYEQYF. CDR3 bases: TGTGCCAGCTCAGCCGGGAGAGGGGCCTACGAGCAGTACTTC. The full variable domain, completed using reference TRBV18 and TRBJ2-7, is NAGVMQNPRHLVRRRGQEARLRCSPMKGHSHVYWYRQLPEEGLKFMVYLQKENIIDESGMPKERFSAEFPKEGPSILRIQQVVRGDSAAYFCASSAGRGAYEQYFGPGTRLTVT.

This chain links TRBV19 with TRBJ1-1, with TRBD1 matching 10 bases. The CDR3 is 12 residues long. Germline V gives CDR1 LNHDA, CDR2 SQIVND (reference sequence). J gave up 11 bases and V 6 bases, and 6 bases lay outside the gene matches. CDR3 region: CASSGQGGSAFF. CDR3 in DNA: TGTGCCAGTAGCGGACAGGGGGGGAGTGCTTTCTTT.

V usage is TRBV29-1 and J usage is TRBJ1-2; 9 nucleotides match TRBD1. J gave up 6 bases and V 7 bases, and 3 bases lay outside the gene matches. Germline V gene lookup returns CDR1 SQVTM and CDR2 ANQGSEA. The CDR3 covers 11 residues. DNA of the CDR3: TGCAGCGCTCGGACAGGGGATGGCTACACCTTC. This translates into CSARTGDGYTF.

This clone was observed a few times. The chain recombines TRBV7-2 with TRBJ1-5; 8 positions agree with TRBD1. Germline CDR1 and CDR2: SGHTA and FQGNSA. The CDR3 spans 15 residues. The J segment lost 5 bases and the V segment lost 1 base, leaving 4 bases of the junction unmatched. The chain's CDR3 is CASSLERQGHQPQHF. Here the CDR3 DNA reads TGTGCCAGCAGCTTAGAAAGACAGGGGCATCAGCCCCAGCATTTT.

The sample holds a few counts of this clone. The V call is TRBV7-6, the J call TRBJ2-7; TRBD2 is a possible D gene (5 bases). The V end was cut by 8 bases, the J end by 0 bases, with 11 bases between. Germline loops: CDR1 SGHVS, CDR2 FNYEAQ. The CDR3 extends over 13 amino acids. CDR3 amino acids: CASGTGSSYEQYF. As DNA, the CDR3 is TGTGCCAGCGGCACGGGGAGCTCCTACGAGCAGTACTTC.